The sequence of this TCR beta chain was determined in a study of read filtering for tumor transcriptome and immune sequencing. Study details: Whole-transcriptome libraries were prepared after DNase treatment.

This CDR3 region has 11 residues. Germline CDR1 is GTSNPN and CDR2 is SVGIG (reference sequence). V was shortened by 7 bases and J by 12 bases, with 16 bases between the two germline ends. Findings and limits, study-wide: Roughly 80% of IR-seq clonotypes had a single read, yet these held about 3.4% of reads.

At least ten counts were recorded for this clonotype. Its target is not known. This library used approximately 0.4 ug RNA and molecular barcoded adaptors spanning alpha/delta and beta/gamma chains. MiXCR, run by TCRdb on the reads, gives a single entry per CDR3 protein. The data contain 75,000 to 90,000 distinct CDR3 sequences, around 12% of them singletons. Sequenced sample: a population of CD138-negative cells sorted from bone marrow. J is TRBJ2-4 and V is TRBV30; D may match TRBD1 or TRBD2 (6 bases each). This TCR was sampled from a donor aged 40 or older with multiple myeloma. In DNA form, the CDR3 reads TGTGCCTCCGCGTTTTGGGGGGCTCAGTACTTC. Protein: CASAFWGAQYF.